This is a list of T cell receptor beta chains from one sample in a study of blood T cell repertoires in COVID-19. Clones were sequenced by immunoSEQ multiplex PCR, and TCRdb holds only the in-frame ones, with some missing. The table records around 70,000 clones, roughly 87% of them present only once. Sequenced input: peripheral blood. The receptors here all came from an elderly man with acute or convalescent COVID-19. Each CDR3 is given with its conserved first and last residue. The order of the fields is clone size, J gene, D gene, V gene, CDR3 protein, CDR3 DNA. The D gene is left open where the match is weak. The size field is filled for only some rows; it gives once, few, many or a size class.

. | TRBJ1-5 | TRBD1 | TRBV6-5 | CASRPGQLNQPQHF | TGTGCCAGCCGACCGGGACAGCTCAATCAGCCCCAGCATTTT
. | TRBJ2-7 | TRBD2 | TRBV5-1 | CASSPTASGNYEQYF | TGCGCCAGCAGCCCGACGGCTAGCGGGAACTACGAGCAGTACTTC
. | TRBJ1-4 | TRBD1 | TRBV5-4 | CASSQGTGGFGEKLFF | TGTGCCAGCAGCCAGGGGACAGGAGGTTTCGGTGAAAAACTGTTTTTT
. | TRBJ2-7 | . | TRBV5-1 | CASSQQGSSYEQYF | TGCGCCAGCAGCCAGCAGGGGAGCTCCTACGAGCAGTACTTC
. | TRBJ2-5 | TRBD1 | TRBV19 | CASSTGGPETQYF | TGTGCCAGTAGTACAGGGGGCCCAGAGACCCAGTACTTC
. | TRBJ2-2 | TRBD1 | TRBV3-1/TRBV3-2 | CASSLWDRGNTGELFF | TGTGCCAGCAGCCTATGGGACAGGGGAAACACCGGGGAGCTGTTTTTT
. | TRBJ2-1 | TRBD2 | TRBV11-1 | CASSLGLAGVNEQFF | TGTGCCAGCAGCTTAGGACTAGCGGGAGTCAATGAGCAGTTCTTC
. | TRBJ1-1 | . | TRBV7-2 | CASSLQPRNTEAFF | TGTGCCAGCAGCTTACAACCGAGGAACACTGAAGCTTTCTTT
. | TRBJ1-4 | . | TRBV9 | CASTPSGRANEKLFF | TGTGCCAGCACCCCGTCAGGGAGGGCTAATGAAAAACTGTTTTTT
. | TRBJ2-1 | TRBD2 | TRBV30 | CAWSVRTSGTSSYNEQFF | TGTGCCTGGAGTGTAAGGACTAGCGGGACTAGCTCCTACAATGAGCAGTTCTTC
. | TRBJ2-7 | TRBD1 | TRBV19 | CASSTGTGFGEQYF | TGTGCCAGTAGTACCGGGACAGGGTTTGGTGAGCAGTACTTC
. | TRBJ1-4 | . | TRBV2 | CASSYSSVGLFF | TGTGCCAGCAGTTACAGTTCCGTCGGCCTGTTTTTT
. | TRBJ1-2 | TRBD1 | TRBV5-1 | CASSLGRQGNYGYTF | TGCGCCAGCAGCTTGGGGAGACAGGGGAACTATGGCTACACCTTC
. | TRBJ1-1 | . | TRBV6-6 | CASSYSGGSTEAFF | TGTGCCAGCAGTTACTCGGGGGGATCCACTGAAGCTTTCTTT
. | TRBJ2-3 | TRBD2 | TRBV6-5 | CASSSPYGGAGDTQYF | TGTGCCAGCAGTTCCCCATACGGGGGGGCTGGAGATACGCAGTATTTT
. | TRBJ1-2 | TRBD1 | TRBV19 | CASSPKGQGAQFYGYTF | TGTGCCAGTAGCCCAAAGGGACAGGGGGCTCAATTCTATGGCTACACCTTC
. | TRBJ1-2 | . | TRBV19 | CASRTGLGDYGYTF | TGTGCCAGTAGAACAGGGCTTGGTGACTATGGCTACACCTTC
. | TRBJ1-5 | . | TRBV6-5 | CASSYAGSGNQPQHF | TGTGCCAGCAGTTACGCCGGGTCTGGCAATCAGCCCCAGCATTTT
. | TRBJ1-5 | . | TRBV3-1/TRBV3-2 | CASSQGRNQPQHF | TGTGCCAGCAGCCAGGGCAGAAATCAGCCCCAGCATTTT
. | TRBJ1-2 | TRBD1 | TRBV18 | CASSPGTVGNYGYTF | TGTGCCAGCTCACCAGGGACAGTAGGGAACTATGGCTACACCTTC
. | TRBJ1-1 | . | TRBV25-1 | CASSGPTGSNTEAFF | TGTGCCAGCAGTGGCCCGACAGGATCCAACACTGAAGCTTTCTTT
. | TRBJ1-1 | . | TRBV7-8 | CASSFQGSDTEAFF | TGTGCCAGCAGCTTTCAGGGGTCGGACACTGAAGCTTTCTTT
few | TRBJ2-3 | TRBD2 | TRBV11-2 | CASSRSGGRVSDTQYF | TGTGCCAGCAGTCGGAGTGGCGGGAGGGTTTCAGATACGCAGTATTTT
. | TRBJ2-2 | . | TRBV9 | CASSVRLNTGELFF | TGTGCCAGCAGCGTGAGACTGAACACCGGGGAGCTGTTTTTT
. | TRBJ2-5 | . | TRBV2 | CASAGEGATTQYF | TGTGCCAGCGCCGGAGAAGGGGCTACGACCCAGTACTTC
. | TRBJ1-5 | . | TRBV4-1 | CASSELGTLDQPQHF | TGCGCCAGCAGCGAGCTTGGGACATTAGATCAGCCCCAGCATTTT
few | TRBJ1-1 | . | TRBV3-1/TRBV3-2 | CASSQAENTEAFF | TGTGCCAGCAGCCAAGCAGAGAACACTGAAGCTTTCTTT
. | TRBJ2-4 | . | TRBV19 | CASSIDLVTVLAKNIQYF | TGTGCCAGTAGTATAGATCTAGTGACAGTCCTAGCCAAAAACATTCAGTACTTC
. | TRBJ2-7 | TRBD1 | TRBV5-1 | CASKEDRVNEQYF | TGCGCCAGCAAGGAGGACAGGGTAAACGAGCAGTACTTC
. | TRBJ1-1 | . | TRBV30 | CAWSGRRISDPGTEAFF | TGTGCCTGGAGTGGACGGAGAATTAGTGACCCGGGGACTGAAGCTTTCTTT
. | TRBJ2-5 | TRBD2 | TRBV5-5 | CASSSLAGEETQYF | TGTGCCAGCAGCTCACTAGCGGGAGAAGAGACCCAGTACTTC
. | TRBJ2-5 | . | TRBV5-1 | CASSTGRTRETQYF | TGCGCCAGCAGCACCGGGAGAACCCGAGAGACCCAGTACTTC
. | TRBJ2-7 | TRBD1 | TRBV5-5 | CASSSRQGYEQYF | TGTGCCAGCAGCTCAAGACAGGGCTACGAGCAGTACTTC
. | TRBJ2-1 | . | TRBV7-6 | CASSLVQGLAGSEQFF | TGTGCCAGCAGCTTAGTTCAGGGACTCGCGGGGAGTGAGCAGTTCTTC
. | TRBJ1-2 | TRBD1 | TRBV7-8 | CASSLWTGGAYGYTF | TGTGCCAGCAGCCTCTGGACAGGGGGTGCCTATGGCTACACCTTC